The 31 T cell receptor beta chains below all came from one sample that was sequenced in a study of shared clonotypes between healthy human individuals. Measured with immunoSEQ multiplex PCR; TCRdb has only the in-frame clones, and not every one. The table has 2 million to 2.5 million clones, roughly 95% seen once; the top ten hold 0.85% to 1.3%. Naive CD8 isolation took CD45RO-negative cells positively selected for CCR7 and excluded terminally differentiated effector memory CD45RA+ cells. The sample comprised naive CD8+ T cells sorted from blood. The receptor source for this set is a man between 18 and 29 years old in good health.

This clone was picked up one time. CDR3 coding DNA: TGTGCCAGCAGAAGCGGGGACACTTACAATGAGCAGTTCTTC. Protein: CASRSGDTYNEQFF. The rearrangement uses TRBV9 and TRBJ2-1; weak D call: TRBD2 (7 bases). CDR1 and CDR2 from the germline V gene are SGDLS and YYNGEE. V was cut by 5 bases and J by 4 bases, with 13 bases left in between. The CDR3 is 14 residues long.

The chain employs TRBV7-6 and TRBJ1-2; D remains ambiguous. The CDR3 loop spans 15 amino acids. Germline-derived CDR1 and CDR2 are SGHVS and FNYEAQ. Trimming removed 3 bases from V and 5 bases from J, with 16 bases in between. The CDR3 sequence is CASSFMGMEAYGYTF. CDR3 coding DNA: TGTGCCAGCAGCTTCATGGGTATGGAGGCGTATGGCTACACCTTC.

CDR3 bases: TGTGCCAGCAGCCCCCCGGGACACAATGAGCAGTTCTTC. Translating it yields CASSPPGHNEQFF. The chain employs TRBV21-1 and TRBJ2-1. TRBV21-1 is labeled a pseudogene. The length of the CDR3 is 13 residues.

The J gene is TRBJ2-6, the V gene TRBV6-8; 10 bases agree with TRBD2. Germline V gene data show CDR1 as MNHGY and CDR2 as SAAAGT. The CDR3 has 18 amino acids. V was pared by 5 bases and J by 1 base, with 8 bases of the junction left unmatched. The CDR3 coding sequence is TGTGCCAGCAGTGTCCTAGCGGGAGAGGTATCTGGGGCCAACGTCCTGACTTTC. This sequence encodes CASSVLAGEVSGANVLTF.

The chain uses TRBV5-1 and TRBJ1-6; 8 bases agree with TRBD1. Germline loops: CDR1 SGHRS, CDR2 YFSETQ. The CDR3 has 14 residues. V lost 0 bases, J lost 7 bases, and 0 bases stayed unmatched. The CDR3 here is CASSLGDRNSPLHF. The CDR3 region has the DNA TGCGCCAGCAGCTTGGGGGACAGGAATTCACCCCTCCACTTT. Together with reference TRBV5-1 and TRBJ1-6, the CDR3 gives the full variable domain: KAGVTQTPRYLIKTRGQQVTLSCSPISGHRSVSWYQQTPGQGLQFLFEYFSETQRNKGNFPGRFSGRQFSNSRSEMNVSTLELGDSALYLCASSLGDRNSPLHFGNGTRLTVT.

The chain is built from TRBV13 and TRBJ2-7; 7 bases are shared with TRBD2. Germline V CDR1 and CDR2: PRHDT, FYEKMQ (reference sequence). With V trimmed by 3 bases and J by 7 bases, 12 bases remained unmatched. CDR3 length equals 15 residues. The CDR3 DNA is TGTGCCAGCAGCTTCACTAGCGACAAACGGGGGGAGCAGTACTTC. The encoded protein is CASSFTSDKRGEQYF. Together with reference TRBV13 and TRBJ2-7, the CDR3 gives the full variable domain: AAGVIQSPRHLIKEKRETATLKCYPIPRHDTVYWYQQGPGQDPQFLISFYEKMQSDKGSIPDRFSAQQFSDYHSELNMSSLELGDSALYFCASSFTSDKRGEQYFGPGTRLTVT.

This sequence joins TRBV10-2 and TRBJ2-2; no firm D call. This CDR3 has 15 residues. From germline, CDR1 is WSHSY and CDR2 SAAADI. V was cut by 0 bases and J by 5 bases, with 10 bases left in between. The CDR3 sequence: CASSESLGLTGELFF. CDR3 sequence (DNA): TGCGCCAGCAGTGAGTCGTTAGGGCTGACCGGGGAGCTGTTTTTT.

The chain employs TRBV6-5 and TRBJ2-7; TRBD1 matches 9 bases. The length of the CDR3 is 14 residues. CDR1 is MNHEY and CDR2 is SVGAGI in the germline V gene. V trimming: 5 bases; J trimming: 5 bases; junction bases outside the gene matches: 7. The CDR3 sequence is CASSRPGQGHEQYF. The CDR3 DNA reads TGTGCCAGCAGTCGCCCGGGACAGGGCCACGAGCAGTACTTC.

This rearrangement joins TRBV13 to TRBJ2-7; TRBD2 might be the D (6 bases). This CDR3 region has 13 residues. Germline lookup yields CDR1 PRHDT and CDR2 FYEKMQ (reference sequence). Trimming cost V 4 bases and J 5 bases, with 12 bases left between them. As DNA, the CDR3 is TGTGCCAGCAGCTCGACTAGTAATCACGAGCAGTACTTC. Protein: CASSSTSNHEQYF.

This clone occurred once. The chain is built from TRBV28 and TRBJ1-4, with TRBD1 as a possible D gene (6 bases). This CDR3 is 14 amino acids long. V dropped 8 bases and J dropped 3 bases, with 13 bases sitting between them. CDR1 and CDR2 (germline): MDHEN, SYDVKM. The CDR3 loop reads CASGSGASNEKLFF. For the CDR3, the DNA is TGTGCCAGCGGCTCAGGGGCTTCTAATGAAAAACTGTTTTTT. The variable domain in full, with the rest retrieved from reference TRBV28 and TRBJ1-4, is DVKVTQSSRYLVKRTGEKVFLECVQDMDHENMFWYRQDPGLGLRLIYFSYDVKMKEKGDIPEGYSVSREKKERFSLILESASTNQTSMYLCASGSGASNEKLFFGSGTQLSVL.

The count of this clone is one. The V gene is TRBV7-9, the J gene TRBJ2-2; D remains ambiguous. Trimming took 3 bases from V and 5 from J, leaving 13 bases between them. Germline V CDR1 and CDR2: SEHNR, FQNEAQ (reference sequence). The length of the CDR3 is 15 residues. CDR3 in amino acids: CASSFPGPSTGELFF. The CDR3 DNA sequence: TGTGCCAGCAGCTTCCCGGGCCCCTCGACCGGGGAGCTGTTTTTT.

This CDR3 reads CASSQDRWSDAFF. CDR3 DNA sequence: TGCGCCAGCAGCCAAGACAGGTGGAGTGATGCTTTCTTT. The chain joins TRBV4-3 to TRBJ1-1; D gene uncertain. The CDR3 runs to 13 residues. Trimming shortened V by 0 bases and J by 11 bases, and 13 bases separated the two germline ends. The germline V gene has CDR1 LGHNA and CDR2 YSLEER.

The genes are TRBV29-1 and TRBJ2-7; D tentatively fits TRBD1 or TRBD2 (5 bases each). The V and J ends lost 2 bases and 0 bases respectively, with 14 bases between them. Germline CDR1 is SQVTM and CDR2 is ANQGSEA. The CDR3 loop spans 15 amino acids. CDR3 amino acids: CSVEKAGTHSYEQYF. The CDR3 bases are TGCAGCGTTGAAAAAGCCGGGACCCACTCCTACGAGCAGTACTTC.

With respect to this clone: This sample includes further DNA sequences coding for the same CDR3. This chain connects TRBV5-1 to TRBJ2-5, with TRBD1 matching over 9 bases. V trimming: 3 bases; J trimming: 5 bases; junction bases outside the gene matches: 5. The CDR3 length is 14 residues. The germline V gene has CDR1 SGHRS and CDR2 YFSETQ. For the CDR3, the DNA is TGCGCCAGCAGCTCAGGACAGGGGTTGGAGACCCAGTACTTC. Translated: CASSSGQGLETQYF.

This clone was observed once. The J gene is TRBJ2-1, the V gene TRBV19; D not resolved. This CDR3 comprises 15 residues. The germline gives CDR1 LNHDA, CDR2 SQIVND (reference sequence). Trimming stripped 5 bases from V and 0 bases from J, with 11 bases between. CDR3 protein: CASSVTLSSYNEQFF. The CDR3 nucleotides are TGTGCCAGTAGTGTAACTTTGAGCTCCTACAATGAGCAGTTCTTC.

As for this clone: Other nucleotide sequences from this sample produce the same CDR3. The chain links TRBV27 to TRBJ1-5; D perhaps matches TRBD1 (6 bases). Germline lookup yields CDR1 MNHEY and CDR2 SMNVEV (reference sequence). With 3 bases removed from V and 7 bases from J, the gap between germline ends came to 13 bases. CDR3 length: 14 amino acids. The CDR3 spells CASSLRGGNQPQHF. Written as DNA, the CDR3 is TGTGCCAGCAGTTTGAGAGGGGGGAACCAGCCCCAGCATTTT.

The CDR3 DNA reads TGTGCCAGCGGGGACAGCAACCTTTATGGCTACACCTTC. This codes for CASGDSNLYGYTF. The chain combines TRBV28 with TRBJ1-2; 7 bases are a match to TRBD1. The CDR3 consists of 13 residues. V shed 8 bases and J 5 bases; nucleotides not matched to a gene: 8. Germline V gene data show CDR1 as MDHEN and CDR2 as SYDVKM.

The chain couples TRBV29-1 to TRBJ1-1; TRBD1 matches at 8 bases. The CDR3 loop spans 14 amino acids. V lost 6 bases, J lost 0 bases, and 6 bases stayed unmatched. Germline assignment: CDR1 SQVTM and CDR2 ANQGSEA. The CDR3 DNA is TGCAGCGTAGAAAAGACAGGGGTGAACACTGAAGCTTTCTTT. It specifies CSVEKTGVNTEAFF.

The rearrangement joins TRBV27 to TRBJ2-1; D unresolved. This CDR3 has 15 residues. Germline V gene sequence: CDR1 MNHEY, CDR2 SMNVEV (reference sequence). Between the trimmed V and J ends, which lost 7 bases and 1 base, there was a span of 14 bases. CDR3 nucleotides: TGTGCCAGCATGCCCTGGGCCCAGTCCTACAATGAGCAGTTCTTC. Protein sequence: CASMPWAQSYNEQFF.

The gene calls are TRBV6-5 and TRBJ2-7; tentatively, D is TRBD2 (6 bases). Germline values: CDR1 MNHEY, CDR2 SVGAGI. Trimming pared 6 bases from V and 6 bases from J, leaving 18 bases between. CDR3 length equals 14 residues. CDR3 sequence (DNA): TGTGCCAGCAGCTCTAACCCAGGGAGGAGCGAGCAGTACTTC. It yields the protein CASSSNPGRSEQYF.

The gene calls are TRBV27 and TRBJ2-7, with TRBD2 identical over 10 bases. Trimming took 9 bases from V and 5 from J; bases not matched to a gene: 10. Germline V CDR1 and CDR2: MNHEY, SMNVEV (reference sequence). CDR3 length: 14 residues. CDR3 region: CASGVLGLADEQYF. CDR3 nucleotide sequence: TGTGCCAGTGGGGTCCTCGGACTAGCGGACGAGCAGTACTTC.

V gene TRBV6-6 combines with J gene TRBJ1-6, with a tentative D call TRBD1 (5 bases). Germline V gives CDR1 MNHNY, CDR2 SVGAGI (reference sequence). Trimming shortened V by 3 bases and J by 9 bases, and 18 bases separated the two germline ends. The CDR3 has 16 residues. Here the CDR3 DNA reads TGTGCCAGCAGTTATCCCCTGGACATATCGAGTTCACCCCTCCACTTT. Amino acids: CASSYPLDISSSPLHF.

V and J are TRBV10-1 and TRBJ2-2; D gene uncertain. The V gene lost 3 bases and the J gene lost 4 bases, with 6 bases spanning the gap. Germline loops: CDR1 WNHNN, CDR2 SYGVQD (reference sequence). The CDR3 is 13 amino acids. DNA for the CDR3: TGCGCCAGCAGTGAAGACATCACCGGGGAGCTGTTTTTT. It is translated as CASSEDITGELFF.

The CDR3 DNA is TGTGCCTGGAGTACAGGTGCCGTTTACAATGAGCAGTTCTTC. This gives the protein CAWSTGAVYNEQFF. The genes are TRBV30 and TRBJ2-1; D is perhaps TRBD1 (5 bases). The CDR3 runs to 14 residues. V was clipped by 2 bases and J by 4 bases, with 12 bases between them. Germline CDR1 and CDR2: GTSNPN and SVGIG (reference sequence).

The CDR3 sequence is CATGTGSVYEQYF. CDR3 bases: TGTGCCACCGGGACAGGGTCAGTCTACGAGCAGTACTTC. The V call is TRBV10-3, the J call TRBJ2-7, with 9 bases identical to TRBD1. Germline loops: CDR1 ENHRY, CDR2 SYGVKD. V trimming: 10 bases; J trimming: 3 bases; junction bases outside the gene matches: 7. This CDR3 has 13 amino acids.

J is TRBJ2-3 and V is TRBV29-1, with D hard to call. The length of the CDR3 is 13 residues. In germline, CDR1 is SQVTM, CDR2 ANQGSEA. Trimming took 4 bases from V and 2 from J, leaving 10 bases between them. The DNA for the CDR3 is TGCAGCGTTGTCCCCGAGAACACAGATACGCAGTATTTT. Its protein is CSVVPENTDTQYF.

The chain couples TRBV7-8 to TRBJ2-7; TRBD1 matches at 8 bases. The junction had 7 bases not matched to a gene; V was cut back by 5 bases and J by 4 bases. Germline lookup yields CDR1 SGHVS and CDR2 FQNEAQ. CDR3 length: 14 amino acids. The DNA for the CDR3 is TGTGCCAGCAGCCCAGCCCAGGGGGCTTACGAGCAGTACTTC. Amino acids: CASSPAQGAYEQYF.

V gene TRBV27 combines with J gene TRBJ1-5, with D hard to call. The CDR3 is 13 residues long. V was pared by 6 bases and J by 6 bases, with 12 bases between. Germline assignment: CDR1 MNHEY and CDR2 SMNVEV (reference sequence). The CDR3 DNA reads as TGTGCCAGCAGCATTACGGCTTCTCAGCCCCAGCATTTT. It is translated as CASSITASQPQHF.

This clone showed up just once. The chain links TRBV6-6 to TRBJ2-7; TRBD1 is a possible D gene (5 bases). The CDR3 has 14 residues. V lost 6 bases to trimming and J lost 12 bases, with 24 bases between them. The germline V gene encodes CDR1 MNHNY and CDR2 SVGAGI (reference sequence). The CDR3 DNA follows: TGTGCCAGCAGACACCCCGAAGGGTTGGGGCCCATGTACTTC. Its translation: CASRHPEGLGPMYF.

The chain recombines TRBV27 with TRBJ1-2, with D unresolved. Trimming shortened V by 5 bases and J by 3 bases, and 7 bases separated the two germline ends. CDR1 and CDR2 (germline): MNHEY, SMNVEV (reference sequence). The CDR3 covers 12 residues. CDR3 region: CASSPDYYGYTF. The CDR3 DNA reads TGTGCCAGCAGTCCTGACTACTATGGCTACACCTTC.

A remark on this clone: Other DNA sequences of this sample code for an identical CDR3. The chain uses TRBV9 and TRBJ1-2; a weak D match, TRBD1 (5 bases). Germline values: CDR1 SGDLS, CDR2 YYNGEE. V dropped 0 bases and J dropped 0 bases, with 9 bases sitting between them. The CDR3 has 15 residues. CDR3 amino acids: CASSVGDSSNYGYTF. CDR3 bases: TGTGCCAGCAGCGTAGGCGACAGTTCTAACTATGGCTACACCTTC.